The entry below describes one TCR beta chain. The CDR3 contains 15 residues. Deletions cut 5 bases from V and 2 bases from J, with 16 bases between. The germline gives CDR1 SSHAT, CDR2 FNYEAQ (reference sequence). This sample is drawn from a study of shared clonotypes between healthy human individuals. Libraries were prepared by immunoSEQ multiplex PCR; TCRdb keeps only in-frame clonotypes and omits some of them. Counted here are around 980,000 clones, around three quarters occurring once; the ten biggest clones make up 0.55% to 0.7%. The sequencing input was memory CD4+ T cells from PBMCs. Subset: CD45RA-negative fraction. The origin of this receptor is a man aged 18-30 years in good health. Some clones in this sample may be carry-over from other donors' samples. This chain uses TRBV7-7 with TRBJ2-7; D gene uncertain. CDR3 DNA sequence: TGTGCCAGCAGCCCGCGAAGGGTCCCCCCCTACGAGCAGTACTTC. This gives the protein CASSPRRVPPYEQYF.